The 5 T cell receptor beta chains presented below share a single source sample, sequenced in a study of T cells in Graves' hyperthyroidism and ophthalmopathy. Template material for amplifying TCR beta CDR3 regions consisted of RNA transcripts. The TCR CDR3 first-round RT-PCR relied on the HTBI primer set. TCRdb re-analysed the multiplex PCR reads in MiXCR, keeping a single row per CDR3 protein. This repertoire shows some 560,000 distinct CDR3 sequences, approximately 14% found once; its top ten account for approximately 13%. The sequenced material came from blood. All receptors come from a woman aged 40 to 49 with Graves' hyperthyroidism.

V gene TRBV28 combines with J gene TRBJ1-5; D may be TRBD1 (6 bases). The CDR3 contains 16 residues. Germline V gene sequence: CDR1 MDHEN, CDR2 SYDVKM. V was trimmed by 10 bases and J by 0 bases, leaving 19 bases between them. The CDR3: CATEGNRVFSNQPQHF. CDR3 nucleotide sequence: TGTGCCACCGAGGGGAACAGGGTTTTTAGCAATCAGCCCCAGCATTTT.

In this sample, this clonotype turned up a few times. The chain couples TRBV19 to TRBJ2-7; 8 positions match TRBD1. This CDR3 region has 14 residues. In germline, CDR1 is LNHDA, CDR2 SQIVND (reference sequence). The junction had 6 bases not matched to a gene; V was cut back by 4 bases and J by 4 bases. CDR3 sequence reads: CASSTDRVGYEQYF. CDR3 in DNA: TGTGCCAGTAGTACGGACAGGGTGGGGTACGAGCAGTACTTC.

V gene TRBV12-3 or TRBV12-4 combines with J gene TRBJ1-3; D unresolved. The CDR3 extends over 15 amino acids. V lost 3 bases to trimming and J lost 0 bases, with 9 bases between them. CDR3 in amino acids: CASSLMAYSGNTIYF. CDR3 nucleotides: TGTGCCAGCAGTTTGATGGCCTACTCTGGAAACACCATATATTTT.

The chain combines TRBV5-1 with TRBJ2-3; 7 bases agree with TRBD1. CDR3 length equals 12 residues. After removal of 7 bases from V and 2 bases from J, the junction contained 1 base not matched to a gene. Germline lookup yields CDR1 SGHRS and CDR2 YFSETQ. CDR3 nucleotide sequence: TGCGCCAGCGGGACAGTCACAGATACGCAGTATTTT. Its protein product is CASGTVTDTQYF.

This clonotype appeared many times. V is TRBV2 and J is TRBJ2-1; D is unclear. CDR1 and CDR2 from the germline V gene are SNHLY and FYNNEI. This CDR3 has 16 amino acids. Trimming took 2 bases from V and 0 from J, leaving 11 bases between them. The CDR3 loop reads CASSERLGSSYNEQFF. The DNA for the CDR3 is TGTGCCAGCAGTGAAAGGTTGGGTTCCTCCTACAATGAGCAGTTCTTC.